The clone carrying this TCR beta chain showed up many times. The antigen remains undetermined. TCRdb called the PCR reads again in MiXCR, with one record for every CDR3 protein. The data contain around 460,000 distinct CDR3 sequences, about a fifth of them singletons. The data are from a study of molecular identifiers for immune sequencing clone quantification. Using 10%, 30% or 50% RNA, naive CD8 libraries were derived from roughly 20,000 to 1,000,000 sorted cells. Naive CD8 T cells were FACS-sorted by CD8+CD4-CCR7+CD45RA+ markers. Study-wide findings and caveats: Detection of one spiked Jurkat cell's TCR RNA reportedly worked in about a million naive cells. It was shown that clones above 20 RNA copies held over 98% of effector molecules, but under 1% in naive cells.

The sequenced material came from naive CD8+ T cells from blood, with Jurkat cell RNA spiked in. As to subset: FACS-sorted CD8+CD4-CCR7+CD45RA+ naive T cells. The source is a human donor in good health. Some libraries in this study had Jurkat cell RNA spiked in.

This CDR3 is CASSFDGNMNTEAFF. CDR3 sequence (DNA): TGCGCCAGCAGCTTTGACGGAAACATGAACACTGAAGCTTTCTTT. The gene calls are TRBV5-1 and TRBJ1-1; D is ambiguous. Trimming cost V 2 bases and J 0 bases, with 11 bases left between them. The CDR3 runs 15 residues. Germline CDR1 SGHRS, CDR2 YFSETQ.